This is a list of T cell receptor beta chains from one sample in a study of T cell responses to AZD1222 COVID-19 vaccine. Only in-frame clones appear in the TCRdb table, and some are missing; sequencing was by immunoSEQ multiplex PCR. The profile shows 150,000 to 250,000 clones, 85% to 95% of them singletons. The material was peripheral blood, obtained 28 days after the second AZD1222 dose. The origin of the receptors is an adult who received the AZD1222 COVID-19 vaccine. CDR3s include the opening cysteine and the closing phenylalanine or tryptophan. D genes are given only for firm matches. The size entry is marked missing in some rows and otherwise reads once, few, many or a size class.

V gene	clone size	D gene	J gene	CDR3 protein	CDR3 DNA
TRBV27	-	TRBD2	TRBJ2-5	CASSSLAGGPETQYF	TGTGCCAGCAGCTCGCTAGCGGGGGGGCCCGAGACCCAGTACTTC
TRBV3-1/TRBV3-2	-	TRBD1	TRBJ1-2	CASSQEGTGDGYTF	TGTGCCAGCAGCCAAGAAGGGACAGGGGATGGCTACACCTTC
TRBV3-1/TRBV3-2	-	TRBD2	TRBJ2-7	CASSHAGLAVDYEQYF	TGTGCCAGCAGCCACGCGGGACTAGCGGTTGACTACGAGCAGTACTTC
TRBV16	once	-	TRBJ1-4	CASSDVGEKLFF	TGTGCCAGCAGCGACGTCGGGGAAAAACTGTTTTTT
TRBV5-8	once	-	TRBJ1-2	CASSLYQIYGYTF	TGTGCCAGCAGCTTGTACCAGATTTATGGCTACACCTTC
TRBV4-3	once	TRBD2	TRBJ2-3	CASSPGAGGSTDTQYF	TGCGCCAGCAGCCCCGGAGCGGGGGGGAGCACAGATACGCAGTATTTT
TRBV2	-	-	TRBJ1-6	CASSEYGGGGALHF	TGTGCCAGCAGTGAATACGGTGGGGGTGGGGCCCTCCACTTT
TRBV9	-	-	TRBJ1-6	CARWGPAVSPLHF	TGTGCCAGGTGGGGACCGGCCGTTTCACCCCTCCACTTT
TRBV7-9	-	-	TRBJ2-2	CASSLGDPANTGELFF	TGTGCCAGCAGCTTAGGGGACCCCGCGAACACCGGGGAGCTGTTTTTT
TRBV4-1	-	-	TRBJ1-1	CASSRLPGQSYTEAFF	TGCGCCAGCAGCCGCTTACCGGGACAAAGTTACACTGAAGCTTTCTTT
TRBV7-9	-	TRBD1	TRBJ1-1	CASSLQGAHTEAFF	TGTGCCAGCAGTTTACAGGGGGCGCACACTGAAGCTTTCTTT